The source of this T cell receptor beta chain is a study of blood T cells in healthy people across ages. The CDR3 totals 16 residues. From germline, CDR1 is SEHNR and CDR2 FQNEAQ (reference sequence). Trimming at V came to 4 bases and at J to 2 bases, leaving 8 bases not matched to a gene. Study-wide results and caveats: Higher diversity, along with more naive CD4+ cells, distinguished long-lived donors from aged donors. Estimated diversity across one million T cells was deemed an underestimate. Bulk PBMC profiling left naive and antigen-experienced comparisons inconclusive.

To note about this clonotype: Its target is unknown.

With a J-beta primer mix and a sample-barcoded 5' primer, a second PCR ran about 7 to 11 cycles. Every molecule of cDNA carried a tag from a template-switch adaptor with 12 random nucleotides. TCRdb used MiXCR to reprocess the 5' RACE reads, holding one entry per CDR3 protein. The sample yields around 1,700,000 distinct CDR3 sequences, 25% to 30% seen once. The sequencing sample was made of blood. The gene calls are TRBV7-9 and TRBJ2-7, with TRBD1 identical over 10 bases. This TCR was sampled from a woman in her 30s in good health. This chain's CDR3 is CASSSGTGEGPYEQYF. The CDR3 DNA reads as TGTGCCAGCAGCTCCGGGACAGGGGAAGGCCCCTACGAGCAGTACTTC. Filled out from reference TRBV7-9 and TRBJ2-7, the complete variable domain reads DTGVSQNPRHKITKRGQNVTFRCDPISEHNRLYWYRQTLGQGPEFLTYFQNEAQLEKSRLLSDRFSAERPKGSFSTLEIQRTEQGDSAMYLCASSSGTGEGPYEQYFGPGTRLTVT.